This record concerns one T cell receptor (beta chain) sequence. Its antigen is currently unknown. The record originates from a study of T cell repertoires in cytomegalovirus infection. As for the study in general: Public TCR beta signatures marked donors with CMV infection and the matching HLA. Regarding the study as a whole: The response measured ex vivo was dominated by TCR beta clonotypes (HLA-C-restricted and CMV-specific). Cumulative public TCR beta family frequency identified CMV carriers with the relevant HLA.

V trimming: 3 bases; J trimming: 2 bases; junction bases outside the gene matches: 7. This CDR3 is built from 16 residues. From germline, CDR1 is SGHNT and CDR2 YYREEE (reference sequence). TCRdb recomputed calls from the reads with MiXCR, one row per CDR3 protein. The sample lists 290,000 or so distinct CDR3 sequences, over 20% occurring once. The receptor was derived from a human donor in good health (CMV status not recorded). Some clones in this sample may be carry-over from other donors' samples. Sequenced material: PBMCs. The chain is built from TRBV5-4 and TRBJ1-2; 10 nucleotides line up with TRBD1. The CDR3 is CASSSPGTGDNYGYTF. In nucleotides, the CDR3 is TGTGCCAGCAGCTCCCCCGGGACAGGGGACAACTATGGCTACACCTTC.